The 21 T cell receptor beta chains in this list originate from one sample, sequenced in a study of T cells after yellow fever vaccination. MiXCR, applied by TCRdb to the 5' RACE reads, yields one record per CDR3 protein. Seen here are about 120,000 distinct CDR3 sequences, more than 7.5% observed once, and the top ten hold 40%. Here the sequenced sample was CD8+ T cells sorted from PBMCs, taken on the day of the yellow fever booster vaccination. These receptors originate from a young man who received the YFV17D yellow fever vaccine.

The table lists this clonotype with a few counts. The chain has TRBV2 and TRBJ1-5; unclear D gene. The CDR3 contains 15 residues. The germline V and J ends were trimmed by 4 bases and 4 bases, with 14 bases remaining between them. Germline CDR1 and CDR2: SNHLY and FYNNEI. The CDR3 loop reads CASSGFRNLNQPQHF. CDR3 nucleotides: TGTGCCAGCAGTGGATTCAGGAACCTAAATCAGCCCCAGCATTTT. Using reference TRBV2 and TRBJ1-5 for the parts outside the CDR3, the full variable domain is EPEVTQTPSHQVTQMGQEVILRCVPISNHLYFYWYRQILGQKVEFLVSFYNNEISEKSEIFDDQFSVERPDGSNFTLKIRSTKLEDSAMYFCASSGFRNLNQPQHFGDGTRLSIL.

This clonotype was seen more than once but under ten times. The CDR3 sequence is CASSWSTGGNGELFF. The CDR3 coding sequence is TGTGCCAGTAGTTGGTCGACAGGGGGTAACGGGGAGCTGTTTTTT. The chain combines TRBV19 with TRBJ2-2; 9 bases map to TRBD1. V lost 5 bases and J lost 7; bases outside the gene matches: 8. The CDR3 length is 15 residues. Looked up from germline, CDR1 is LNHDA and CDR2 is SQIVND (reference sequence).

In its sample, this clonotype was seen a few times. V gene TRBV20-1 combines with J gene TRBJ2-2, with TRBD1 matching 7 bases. The V gene's germline CDR1 is DFQATT and CDR2 SNEGSKA (reference sequence). V was pared by 6 bases and J by 3 bases, with 4 bases of the junction left unmatched. This CDR3 is built from 13 residues. This chain's CDR3 is CSAGDRDTGELFF. The CDR3 DNA follows: TGCAGTGCCGGGGACAGAGACACCGGGGAGCTGTTTTTT.

This clonotype has a handful of counts. The V call is TRBV9, the J call TRBJ1-1, with D perhaps matching TRBD1 (5 bases). Germline loops: CDR1 SGDLS, CDR2 YYNGEE. Deletions cut 4 bases from V and 5 bases from J, with 18 bases between. This CDR3 comprises 15 residues. The CDR3 sequence: CASSKVTGEQTEAFF. CDR3 DNA sequence: TGTGCCAGCAGCAAGGTAACAGGCGAACAGACTGAAGCTTTCTTT.

The rearrangement links TRBV12-3 or TRBV12-4 to TRBJ2-3; D gene unclear. The CDR3 is 13 amino acids. Trimming removed 2 bases at V and 6 bases at J, with 9 bases between. Here the CDR3 DNA reads TGTGCCAGCAGTTTAAGCAGGAGCGATACGCAGTATTTT. This encodes CASSLSRSDTQYF.

This clonotype was seen more than once but under ten times. The chain has TRBV29-1 and TRBJ1-5; 7 bases fit TRBD1. Trimming at V came to 4 bases and at J to 2 bases, leaving 2 bases not matched to a gene. Germline V gene lookup returns CDR1 SQVTM and CDR2 ANQGSEA. The CDR3 has 13 amino acids. The CDR3 coding sequence is TGCAGCGTTGTTCAGGGGGGCAATCAGCCCCAGCATTTT. Its protein is CSVVQGGNQPQHF.

This clonotype occurred a few times. The J gene is TRBJ1-2, the V gene TRBV28, with D maybe TRBD1 (6 bases). The V gene's germline CDR1 is MDHEN and CDR2 SYDVKM. Trimming shortened V by 6 bases and J by 1 base, and 15 bases separated the two germline ends. The CDR3 is 15 residues long. The CDR3 DNA reads TGTGCCAGCAGATTCAGGGGTACTATTAACTATGGCTACACCTTC. It encodes CASRFRGTINYGYTF.

This chain links TRBV6-5 with TRBJ1-6; weak D call: TRBD1 (5 bases). CDR1 is MNHEY, CDR2 SVGAGI, per germline. CDR3 size: 15 residues. The V and J ends lost 2 bases and 9 bases respectively, with 14 bases between them. This chain's CDR3 is CASSYTEQGSSPLHF. Here the CDR3 DNA reads TGTGCCAGCAGTTACACGGAGCAGGGCTCTTCACCCCTCCACTTT.

This clonotype was seen repeatedly, ten times or more. The rearrangement links TRBV27 to TRBJ1-2, with a tentative D call TRBD1 (5 bases). Looked up from germline, CDR1 is MNHEY and CDR2 is SMNVEV (reference sequence). The CDR3 runs 13 residues. V lost 2 bases to trimming and J lost 4 bases, with 8 bases between them. In nucleotides, the CDR3 is TGTGCCAGCAGTTTACGGCAGGGCTATGGCTACACCTTC. Amino acid sequence: CASSLRQGYGYTF.

The chain carries TRBV19 and TRBJ1-5, with D possibly being TRBD1 (5 bases). Per the germline V gene, CDR1 is LNHDA and CDR2 is SQIVND (reference sequence). CDR3 size: 13 residues. V lost 5 bases and J lost 5, with 10 bases in between. Written as DNA, the CDR3 is TGTGCCAGTAGTGTCAGGGTCGATCAGCCCCAGCATTTT. Translated, it gives CASSVRVDQPQHF.

CDR3: CSVDRGYTEAFF. As DNA, the CDR3 is TGCAGCGTAGACCGGGGGTACACTGAAGCTTTCTTT. V gene TRBV29-1 combines with J gene TRBJ1-1; perhaps TRBD1 as D (5 bases). This CDR3 has 12 amino acids. The germline gives CDR1 SQVTM, CDR2 ANQGSEA. Trimming shortened V by 6 bases and J by 3 bases, and 11 bases separated the two germline ends. Full variable domain (missing parts from reference TRBV29-1 and TRBJ1-1): SAVISQKPSRDICQRGTSLTIQCQVDSQVTMMFWYRQQPGQSLTLIATANQGSEATYESGFVIDKFPISRPNLTFSTLTVSNMSPEDSSIYLCSVDRGYTEAFFGQGTRLTVV.

The gene calls are TRBV19 and TRBJ2-7, with 8 bases that match TRBD1. The V and J ends lost 3 bases and 5 bases, in that order; junction bases with no gene match: 3. The CDR3 covers 13 residues. Germline CDR1 and CDR2: LNHDA and SQIVND (reference sequence). This CDR3 is CASSMDRADEQYF. The CDR3 DNA reads TGTGCCAGTAGTATGGACAGGGCCGACGAGCAGTACTTC.

The chain employs TRBV7-9 and TRBJ1-2, with D unresolved. Trimming pared 6 bases from V and 7 bases from J, leaving 9 bases between. The germline V gene has CDR1 SEHNR and CDR2 FQNEAQ (reference sequence). The CDR3 spans 11 residues. The CDR3 nucleotides read TGTGCCAGCAGGCTCAAAAGTGGCTACACCTTC. Its translation is CASRLKSGYTF.

This clonotype appeared many times. The chain recombines TRBV5-1 with TRBJ1-4; possibly TRBD1 for D (5 bases). V lost 0 bases to trimming and J lost 8 bases, with 14 bases between them. The CDR3 is 15 amino acids. Germline V CDR1 and CDR2: SGHRS, YFSETQ. CDR3 region: CASSLVGTSQEKLFF. The DNA for the CDR3 is TGCGCCAGCAGCTTGGTCGGGACGAGCCAGGAAAAACTGTTTTTT.

There are many counts of this clonotype. The genes are TRBV11-3 and TRBJ2-1, with D possibly TRBD1 on 6 matching bases. Per germline, CDR1 SGHNT and CDR2 YENEEA. Trimming stripped 5 bases from V and 3 bases from J, with 14 bases between. CDR3 size: 15 residues. The CDR3 loop reads CASSQKQGDYNEQFF. The CDR3 region has the DNA TGTGCCAGCAGCCAAAAACAGGGAGACTACAATGAGCAGTTCTTC.

This clonotype was observed a handful of times. This chain links TRBV12-3 or TRBV12-4 with TRBJ1-1, with a tentative D call TRBD1 (6 bases). V lost 6 bases, J lost 5 bases, and 13 bases lay in between. The CDR3 loop spans 13 amino acids. In nucleotides, the CDR3 is TGTGCCAGCAGCTGGGGGGCTGGAACTGAAGCTTTCTTT. It is translated as CASSWGAGTEAFF.

The genes are TRBV7-8 and TRBJ2-3; 8 nucleotides line up with TRBD1. Germline-derived CDR1 and CDR2 are SGHVS and FQNEAQ. V shed 3 bases, J shed 1 base, and the junction held 3 bases outside the gene matches. The CDR3 contains 15 residues. CDR3 in amino acids: CASSFGQGGTDTQYF. CDR3 sequence (DNA): TGTGCCAGCAGCTTTGGACAGGGTGGCACAGATACGCAGTATTTT.

The rearrangement joins TRBV14 to TRBJ1-1; D is uncertain. Germline CDR1 is SGHDN and CDR2 is FVKESK. Trimming cost V 2 bases and J 5 bases, with 18 bases left between them. There are 16 residues in the CDR3. CDR3 in amino acids: CASSQFGRWAKTEAFF. The DNA for the CDR3 is TGTGCCAGCAGCCAATTCGGAAGGTGGGCCAAGACTGAAGCTTTCTTT.

This clonotype came up a few times. This rearrangement joins TRBV5-1 to TRBJ2-5, with 12 nucleotides matching TRBD2. Germline trimming cut 0 bases from V and 5 bases from J; bases unmatched to any gene: 8. The CDR3 has 17 amino acids. Germline V gene sequence: CDR1 SGHRS, CDR2 YFSETQ. The CDR3 coding sequence is TGCGCCAGCAGCTTGGCCCCTAGCGGGGGGGCTGGGGAGACCCAGTACTTC. It translates to CASSLAPSGGAGETQYF.

The rearrangement uses TRBV20-1 and TRBJ2-2; no clear D. The V end was cut by 0 bases, the J end by 2 bases, with 16 bases between. The CDR3 runs 17 residues. CDR1 and CDR2 (germline): DFQATT, SNEGSKA (reference sequence). The CDR3 coding sequence is TGCAGTGCTAGAGATTTCTCGGGTGCCTTTAACACCGGGGAGCTGTTTTTT. Its protein product is CSARDFSGAFNTGELFF.

As to this clonotype: The junction departs from the called germline gene at one end, perhaps through a read error. The chain joins TRBV3-1 to TRBJ2-1; 7 nucleotides agree with TRBD2. CDR1 is LGHDT, CDR2 YNNKEL, per germline (reference sequence). The CDR3 spans 14 residues. The CDR3 DNA reads as TGTGCTAGCAGCGGGGTTAACTCCTACAATGAGCAGTTCTTC. This codes for CASSGVNSYNEQFF.